This TCR beta chain was sequenced for a study of blood T cell repertoires in COVID-19. Study overall: Both acute and convalescent COVID-19 samples were obtained from the United States, Italy and Spain. Sample material is recorded as cDNA or gDNA derived from T cells, B-cell-depleted T cells, or PBMCs.

V was shortened by 0 bases and J by 6 bases, with 12 bases between the two germline ends. The germline CDR1 and CDR2 sequences are SGHAT and FQDESV (reference sequence). The CDR3 contains 14 residues. As originally analysed: Amplification with reference gene primers provided the estimates of nucleated cell counts. The protocol was immunoSEQ multiplex PCR, while the TCRdb copy is restricted to in-frame clones and leaves out a portion. Clone size and V and J calls were adopted from that table, with D and trimming inferred from the DNA. The table has about 91,000 clones, roughly 88% seen once. The TCR sequence derives from a woman aged 70-85 years with acute or convalescent COVID-19. V usage is TRBV11-1 and J usage is TRBJ2-7; D perhaps matches TRBD2 (5 bases). The source material was peripheral blood. The CDR3 is CASSLAAGGSEQYF. CDR3 nucleotide sequence: TGTGCCAGCAGCTTAGCGGCAGGCGGGTCCGAGCAGTACTTC.